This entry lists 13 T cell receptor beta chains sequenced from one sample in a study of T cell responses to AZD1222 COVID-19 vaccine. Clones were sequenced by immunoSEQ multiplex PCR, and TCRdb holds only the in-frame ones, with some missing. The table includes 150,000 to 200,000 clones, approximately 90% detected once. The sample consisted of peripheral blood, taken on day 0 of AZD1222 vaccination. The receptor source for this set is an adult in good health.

CDR3 loop: CASSVAPSTQETQYF. The CDR3 region has the DNA TGTGCCAGCAGCGTAGCCCCCAGTACCCAAGAGACCCAGTACTTC. The chain carries TRBV9 and TRBJ2-5; the D is unclear. Trimming shortened V by 0 bases and J by 1 base, and 10 bases separated the two germline ends. Germline CDR1 and CDR2: SGDLS and YYNGEE. The CDR3 loop spans 15 amino acids.

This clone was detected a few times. The CDR3 DNA reads TGTGCCAGCAGTGAGACTAGCGGGGGGGAAAGGAATGAGCAGTTCTTC. This sequence encodes CASSETSGGERNEQFF. The rearrangement links TRBV25-1 to TRBJ2-1; 14 nucleotides match TRBD2. The CDR3 length is 16 residues. Germline assignment: CDR1 MGHDK and CDR2 SYGVNS. J was trimmed by 7 bases and V by 3 bases; bases with no gene match: 5.

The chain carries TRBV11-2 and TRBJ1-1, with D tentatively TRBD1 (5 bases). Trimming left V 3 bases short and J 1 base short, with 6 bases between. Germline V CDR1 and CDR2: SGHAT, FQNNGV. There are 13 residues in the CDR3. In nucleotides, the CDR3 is TGTGCCAGCAGCTTCGACAGGAACACTGAAGCTTTCTTT. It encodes CASSFDRNTEAFF.

This CDR3 reads CASSLGTGAYTEAFF. The CDR3 nucleotides are TGTGCCAGCAGCTTGGGGACAGGGGCTTACACTGAAGCTTTCTTT. This rearrangement joins TRBV5-6 to TRBJ1-1; 9 bases agree with TRBD1. The CDR3 has 15 amino acids. The germline gives CDR1 SGHDT, CDR2 YYEEEE. The junction had 3 bases not matched to a gene; V was cut back by 0 bases and J by 3 bases.

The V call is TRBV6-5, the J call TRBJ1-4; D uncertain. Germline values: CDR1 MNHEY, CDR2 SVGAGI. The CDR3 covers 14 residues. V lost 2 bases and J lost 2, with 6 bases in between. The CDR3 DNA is TGTGCCAGCAGTTACGGTGGGACTAATGAAAAACTGTTTTTT. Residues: CASSYGGTNEKLFF.

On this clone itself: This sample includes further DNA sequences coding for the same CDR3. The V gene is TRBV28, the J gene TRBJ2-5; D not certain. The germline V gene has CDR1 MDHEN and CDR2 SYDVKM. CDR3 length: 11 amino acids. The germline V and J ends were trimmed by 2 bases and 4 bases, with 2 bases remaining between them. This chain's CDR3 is CASSLRETQYF. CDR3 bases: TGTGCCAGCAGTTTAAGAGAGACCCAGTACTTC.

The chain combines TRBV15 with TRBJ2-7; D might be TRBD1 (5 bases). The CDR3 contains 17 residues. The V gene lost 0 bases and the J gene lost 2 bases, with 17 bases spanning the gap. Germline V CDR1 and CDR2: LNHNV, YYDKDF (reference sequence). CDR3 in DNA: TGTGCCACCAGCAGAGATCGAAGTAGGGGTTTCACCTACGAGCAGTACTTC. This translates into CATSRDRSRGFTYEQYF.

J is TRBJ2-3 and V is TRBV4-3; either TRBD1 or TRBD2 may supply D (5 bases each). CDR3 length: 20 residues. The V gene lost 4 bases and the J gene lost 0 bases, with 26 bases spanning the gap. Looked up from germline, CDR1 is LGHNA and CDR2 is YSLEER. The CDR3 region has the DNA TGCGCCAGCAGCCCCCCCTACGGCAGGGAAGGGAGTGAAAGCACAGATACGCAGTATTTT. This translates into CASSPPYGREGSESTDTQYF.

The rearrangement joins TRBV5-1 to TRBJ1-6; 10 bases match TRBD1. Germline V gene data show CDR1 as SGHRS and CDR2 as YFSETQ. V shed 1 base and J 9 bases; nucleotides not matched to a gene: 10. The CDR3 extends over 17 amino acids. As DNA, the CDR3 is TGCGCCAGCAGCTTGACATTCGTGGGACAGGGGAGTTCACCCCTCCACTTT. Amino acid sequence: CASSLTFVGQGSSPLHF.

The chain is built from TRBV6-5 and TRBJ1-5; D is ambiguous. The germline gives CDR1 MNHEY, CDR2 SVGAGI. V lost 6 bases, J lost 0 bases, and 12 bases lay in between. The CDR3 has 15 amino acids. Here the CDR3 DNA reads TGTGCCAGCAGATTGGCAAGATATAGCAATCAGCCCCAGCATTTT. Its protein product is CASRLARYSNQPQHF.

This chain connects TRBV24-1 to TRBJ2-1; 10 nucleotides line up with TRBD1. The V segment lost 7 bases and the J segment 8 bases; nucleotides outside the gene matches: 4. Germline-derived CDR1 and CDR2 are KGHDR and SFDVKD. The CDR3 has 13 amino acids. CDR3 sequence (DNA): TGTGCCACCAGACGGGACAGGGGCGATGAGCAGTTCTTC. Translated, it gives CATRRDRGDEQFF.

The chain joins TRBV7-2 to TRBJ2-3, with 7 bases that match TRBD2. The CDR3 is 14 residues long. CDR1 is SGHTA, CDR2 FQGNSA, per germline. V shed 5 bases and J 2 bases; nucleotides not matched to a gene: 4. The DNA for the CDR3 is TGTGCCAGCAGCGCCGCGGGGGACACAGATACGCAGTATTTT. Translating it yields CASSAAGDTDTQYF.

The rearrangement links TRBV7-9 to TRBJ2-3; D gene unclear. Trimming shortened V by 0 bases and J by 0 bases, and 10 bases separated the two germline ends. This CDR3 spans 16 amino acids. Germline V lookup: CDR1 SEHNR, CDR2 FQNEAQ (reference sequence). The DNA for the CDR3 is TGTGCCAGCAGCTTAGCGGCGGATTTCAGCACAGATACGCAGTATTTT. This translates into CASSLAADFSTDTQYF. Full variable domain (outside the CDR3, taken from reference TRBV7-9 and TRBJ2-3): DTGVSQNPRHKITKRGQNVTFRCDPISEHNRLYWYRQTLGQGPEFLTYFQNEAQLEKSRLLSDRFSAERPKGSFSTLEIQRTEQGDSAMYLCASSLAADFSTDTQYFGPGTRLTVL.